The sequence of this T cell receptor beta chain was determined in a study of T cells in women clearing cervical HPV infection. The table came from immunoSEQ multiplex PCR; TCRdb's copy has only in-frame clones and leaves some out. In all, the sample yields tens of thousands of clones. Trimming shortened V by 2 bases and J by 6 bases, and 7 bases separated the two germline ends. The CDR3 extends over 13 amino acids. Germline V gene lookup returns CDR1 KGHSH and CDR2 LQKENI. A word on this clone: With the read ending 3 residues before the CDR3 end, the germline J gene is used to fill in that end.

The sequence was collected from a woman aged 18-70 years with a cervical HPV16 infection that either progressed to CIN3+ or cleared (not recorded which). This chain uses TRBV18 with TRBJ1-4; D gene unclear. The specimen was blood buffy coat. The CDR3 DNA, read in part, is TGTGCCAGCTCACCAACCCAGGATGAAAAA. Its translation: CASSPTQDEK. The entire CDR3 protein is CASSPTQDEKLFF.